This T cell receptor beta chain was sequenced in a study of blood T cell repertoires in COVID-19. The V segment lost 4 bases and the J segment 9 bases; nucleotides outside the gene matches: 6. The CDR3 consists of 14 residues. The V gene's germline CDR1 is LNHDA and CDR2 SQIVND (reference sequence). Per the authors' pipeline: Estimation of nucleated cell counts relied on the amplification of reference gene primers. This table comes from immunoSEQ multiplex PCR, and its TCRdb copy is limited to in-frame clones, with some not included. V, J and clone size are those of that table, while D and trimming were read from the DNA. The data show some 300,000 clones, about nine tenths seen once.

This TCR was recovered from a woman aged 45 to 65 who had been exposed to COVID-19. The V and J genes are TRBV19 and TRBJ2-1; TRBD2 matches 10 bases. What was sequenced was PBMCs or T cells enriched from blood (not recorded which). CDR3 nucleotide sequence: TGTGCCAGTAGTAGAACTAGCGGGGCGGGTGAGCAGTTCTTC. Protein product: CASSRTSGAGEQFF.